This T cell receptor beta chain is from a study of shared clonotypes between healthy human individuals (dated by TCRdb to the early 2020s). At the level of the whole study: The cohort included a few men and a couple of women between 18 and 49 years of age. Blood TCR repertoires of five healthy adults were deeply sequenced to estimate repertoire size and the extent of clonotype sharing between individuals. Libraries were prepared and TCR repertoires were sequenced by different laboratories using diverse techniques, in order to increase sequencing depth and limit assay-specific biases. For each donor, CD4 naive and CD4 memory were each given three plates, CD8 naive was given two plates, and CD8 memory was given one plate. Each donor's leukapheresis produced roughly between about 0.8 and 10 billion PBMCs.

Healthy HIV-negative adults with no recently reported acute infections or vaccinations were included as donors. Every donor was a Caucasian adult residing in Nashville, Tennessee, USA. Magnetic negative selection was used to enrich CD4+ T cells, after which naive cells were positively selected on CD45RA and the negative fraction became the memory subset. Blood was obtained by leukapheresis, after which PBMCs were separated by Ficoll-Histopaque density gradient centrifugation and cryopreserved in liquid nitrogen vapor phase. Analytical flow cytometry was used to check the purity and quantity of every magnetically sorted T cell population. Genomic DNA was isolated from each sorted fraction and quantified by UV absorbance on a Nanodrop 2000c. On the study overall, not on this receptor specifically: Pairwise subsampling led to the expectation that sequencing depth would affect the degree of clonotype sharing among donors. Estimated clonotype richness was generally larger for naive than for memory subsets. Across four donors, around 5.4% of naive CD4, 3.5% of naive CD8, approximately 2.5% of memory CD4, and around 0.4% of memory CD8 clonotypes were shared. Because the study included a small number of donors, the genetic and exposure-history diversity represented was limited. Rarefaction of sorted-subset datasets indicated incomplete sequencing despite the large sequencing depth. Clonotypes shared by all four sorted-subset donors showed higher generation probabilities than non-shared clonotypes. Sampling was restricted to blood, and TCR repertoires in tissues likely differ from the TCR repertoires found in blood.

Taken from the germline V gene (reference sequence), the CDR1 and CDR2 loops are GTSNPN and SVGIG. V loses 3 bases of germline sequence and J loses 0 bases, and the interval between the two ends is 8 bases. Including the terminal cysteine and phenylalanine, the CDR3 comprises 13 residues. Just the 39-base CDR3 DNA is kept, in frame starting at base 1. Using the deep immunoSEQ assay, TCR CDR3 regions were amplified from genomic DNA by multiplex PCR. Extracted genomic DNA from each cell subset was distributed evenly across all wells of several immunoSEQ 96-well plates, and each plate was treated as a replicate. For sorted subsets, roughly 0.2 ug genomic DNA, equal to about 30,000 T cell genomes, was loaded into each replicate PCR. Purified libraries were measured with a Qubit 3.0 fluorometer, size-checked on a Bioanalyzer 2100, and measured again with the KAPA Library Quantification kit. A separate single-read 150-cycle Illumina NextSeq 550 flow cell was used to sequence each immunoSEQ 96-well plate. In the authors' own workflow: Because the immunoSEQ output held only junctional sequences and lacked quality scores, the filtering could not match the filtering applied to full-length reads. To assign V/J genes and CDR3, sequences were annotated using PyIR, a Python wrapper for IgBLAST v1.9, with IMGT germline references. Reads were filtered out if the reads had weak V/J assignments (E-value above 1e-6), no CDR3, stop codons, out-of-frame junctions, or ambiguous translated residues. V3J clonotypes were defined by identical inferred V gene, J gene, and CDR3 amino acid sequence. To compute the percentage overlap between repertoires, the number of shared unique clonotypes was divided by the size of the smaller repertoire. RTK rarefaction, the Chao1 estimator, and Recon v2.1 estimates of unobserved clonotypes were used to assess repertoire richness. Generation probabilities were computed with OLGA for all TCRbeta clonotypes obtained by the gDNA method from several donors. TCRdb retrieved this table from immuneACCESS and kept in-frame rearrangements only. Not all clones are present; in checked studies, unresolved V genes account for under half, and no reason is known for the remainder. That table furnishes V, J and clone size, whereas the DNA furnished D and trimming. Counted in this sample were approximately 1.5 million clones; under 99% of them appeared once. Of the sample, about 0.45% is held by the ten largest clones.

This clone turned up a few times. Its specific antigen is unknown. Per-base quality was not reported, and no clone a single base away is much larger than it. The sample holds other DNA sequences that translate to the same CDR3. This clonotype originated in a man aged 25-45 years in good health. The receptor chain draws on TRBV30 and TRBJ1-2, with a tentative D gene TRBD1 over 6 matching bases. What was sequenced was naive CD4+ T cells sorted from blood. This sample's cell subset or site label indicates: CD45RA+ positively selected. The DNA is as follows: TGTGCCTGGAGCCGGACAGCTAACTATGGCTACACCTTC. Its product reads: CAWSRTANYGYTF.